This passage covers 24 T cell receptor beta chains from one sample sequenced in a study of CD8 T cells in Susac syndrome. After extraction with the RNeasy kit, about 0.45 to 1 ug of the RNA was reverse transcribed using random hexamers. From the immunoSEQ multiplex PCR reads, TCRdb called clonotypes with MiXCR, one entry per CDR3 protein. The data show roughly 150,000 distinct CDR3 sequences, roughly 95% seen once. What was sequenced was CD4+ T cells from PBMCs. The receptors were sampled from a human donor with Susac syndrome.

The V call is TRBV5-1, the J call TRBJ1-2; tentatively, D is TRBD1 (6 bases). The V end was cut by 2 bases, the J end by 3 bases, with 20 bases between. The CDR3 totals 17 residues. CDR1 is SGHRS and CDR2 is YFSETQ in the germline V gene. The CDR3 sequence: CASSFSAGEGGDYGYTF. CDR3 in DNA: TGCGCCAGCAGCTTTTCGGCAGGGGAAGGGGGTGACTATGGCTACACCTTC.

The genes are TRBV3-1 and TRBJ1-5; unclear D gene. This CDR3 comprises 17 residues. Germline lookup yields CDR1 LGHDT and CDR2 YNNKEL (reference sequence). Trimming stripped 2 bases from V and 0 bases from J, with 14 bases between. Here the CDR3 DNA reads TGTGCCAGCAGCCAACGAGGTTGGGCCGATAGCAATCAGCCCCAGCATTTT. It codes for CASSQRGWADSNQPQHF. Drawing the rest from reference TRBV3-1 and TRBJ1-5, the complete variable domain is DTAVSQTPKYLVTQMGNDKSIKCEQNLGHDTMYWYKQDSKKFLKIMFSYNNKELIINETVPNRFSPKSPDKAHLNLHINSLELGDSAVYFCASSQRGWADSNQPQHFGDGTRLSIL.

V gene TRBV29-1 combines with J gene TRBJ1-5; 10 bases line up with TRBD1. The trim removed 4 bases at V and 5 bases at J, leaving 5 bases unmatched. This CDR3 is built from 14 residues. Germline loops: CDR1 SQVTM, CDR2 ANQGSEA. This CDR3 reads CSVVGGQGDQPQHF. The CDR3 nucleotides are TGCAGCGTTGTAGGTGGACAGGGGGATCAGCCCCAGCATTTT.

The chain couples TRBV9 to TRBJ2-5; the D call may be TRBD1 or TRBD2 (5 bases each). Trimming stripped 4 bases from V and 4 bases from J, with 14 bases between. CDR3 length equals 14 residues. In germline, CDR1 is SGDLS, CDR2 YYNGEE. The CDR3 DNA is TGTGCCAGCAGCACGAGAGGGGTGGGAGAGACCCAGTACTTC. It translates to CASSTRGVGETQYF.

The chain recombines TRBV7-2 with TRBJ2-7; TRBD1 might be the D (6 bases). CDR3 length: 11 amino acids. Germline loops: CDR1 SGHTA, CDR2 FQGNSA. CDR3 bases: TGTAGTGGGGGACAAGGGAGAGAGCAGTACTTC. Translated: CSGGQGREQYF.

The genes are TRBV2 and TRBJ2-7; D gene unclear. The germline V gene has CDR1 SNHLY and CDR2 FYNNEI. Trimming took 0 bases from V and 11 from J, leaving 11 bases between them. The CDR3 runs 12 residues. The DNA for the CDR3 is TGTGCCAGCAGTGAAGCGCTTAAGGCCGAGTACTTC. Its translation is CASSEALKAEYF.

The J gene is TRBJ1-4, the V gene TRBV12-3 or TRBV12-4; 9 nucleotides line up with TRBD1. The CDR3 covers 15 residues. The J segment lost 8 bases and the V segment lost 2 bases, leaving 6 bases of the junction unmatched. DNA of the CDR3: TGTGCCAGCAGTTTAAGGACAGGGGCGGGGGAAAAACTGTTTTTT. This encodes CASSLRTGAGEKLFF.

This sequence joins TRBV3-1 and TRBJ2-3; D is undetermined. Germline V lookup: CDR1 LGHDT, CDR2 YNNKEL (reference sequence). V was trimmed by 0 bases and J by 6 bases, leaving 16 bases between them. The CDR3 runs 16 residues. CDR3 in DNA: TGTGCCAGCAGCCAAGATAGGGCTAGTAAAAAGGATACGCAGTATTTT. It specifies CASSQDRASKKDTQYF.

A single count supports this clonotype. V and J are TRBV29-1 and TRBJ2-2; D might be TRBD1 (6 bases). This CDR3 comprises 13 residues. Deletions cut 7 bases from V and 2 bases from J, with 11 bases between. Germline loops: CDR1 SQVTM, CDR2 ANQGSEA. The CDR3 reads CSGGTLNTGELFF. The CDR3 nucleotides are TGCAGCGGTGGGACATTAAACACCGGGGAGCTGTTTTTT.

The CDR3 spells CASSAADQAKETQYF. The CDR3 region has the DNA TGTGCCAGCAGCGCAGCGGATCAGGCTAAAGAGACCCAGTACTTC. This chain connects TRBV5-4 to TRBJ2-5; TRBD2 might be the D (5 bases). Germline V gene data show CDR1 as SGHNT and CDR2 as YYREEE (reference sequence). The CDR3 is 15 amino acids. Trimming left V 4 bases short and J 3 bases short, with 16 bases between.

In its sample, this clonotype was seen once. The chain joins TRBV27 to TRBJ1-5; D not certain. Germline V gene data show CDR1 as MNHEY and CDR2 as SMNVEV (reference sequence). Trimming removed 5 bases from V and 3 bases from J, with 8 bases in between. This CDR3 has 13 residues. CDR3 sequence: CASSPRFNQPQHF. CDR3 DNA: TGTGCCAGCAGTCCCAGGTTCAATCAGCCCCAGCATTTT.

As DNA, the CDR3 is TGTGCCAGCAGCGCGGGGGACAGTCGTGACTATGGCTACACCTTC. It is translated as CASSAGDSRDYGYTF. The J gene is TRBJ1-2, the V gene TRBV9; 7 bases line up with TRBD1. The length of the CDR3 is 15 residues. V shed 3 bases, J shed 3 bases, and the junction held 8 bases outside the gene matches. The germline V gene encodes CDR1 SGDLS and CDR2 YYNGEE.

This chain uses TRBV6-1 with TRBJ1-1, with TRBD1 as a possible D gene (5 bases). CDR1 MNHNS and CDR2 SASEGT come from the germline V gene. The germline V and J ends were trimmed by 6 bases and 11 bases, with 16 bases remaining between them. The CDR3 runs to 12 residues. CDR3 in amino acids: CASRTGTTAAFF. CDR3 DNA sequence: TGTGCCAGCAGGACTGGGACTACGGCGGCTTTCTTT.

The rearrangement uses TRBV29-1 and TRBJ1-1; 7 bases line up with TRBD1. CDR3 size: 15 residues. CDR1 and CDR2 from the germline V gene are SQVTM and ANQGSEA. Germline trimming cut 6 bases from V and 0 bases from J; bases unmatched to any gene: 10. The CDR3 DNA reads as TGCAGCGTCCCAGGGGGTTTGCTCATGAACACTGAAGCTTTCTTT. It codes for CSVPGGLLMNTEAFF.

The chain carries TRBV20-1 and TRBJ1-2; no clear D gene. The CDR3 loop spans 15 amino acids. Per germline, CDR1 DFQATT and CDR2 SNEGSKA (reference sequence). The CDR3 sequence: CSAPPSMVGDYGYTF. In DNA, the CDR3 is TGCAGCGCACCCCCGAGCATGGTGGGTGACTATGGCTACACCTTC.

V gene TRBV7-2 combines with J gene TRBJ2-7, with a weak D call TRBD1 (6 bases). The CDR3 has 15 amino acids. Trimming pared 4 bases from V and 4 bases from J, leaving 17 bases between. Germline CDR1 reads SGHTA; CDR2 reads FQGNSA. In DNA form, the CDR3 reads TGTGCCAGCAGCTCCCCACAGGGATCAAAGTACGAGCAGTACTTC. This encodes CASSSPQGSKYEQYF.

CDR3 nucleotide sequence: TGCAGTGCCCCGGACAGGGCGGGCGAGCAGTACTTC. Encoded protein: CSAPDRAGEQYF. The chain has TRBV20-1 and TRBJ2-7; 8 nucleotides line up with TRBD1. Trimming took 6 bases from V and 6 from J; bases not matched to a gene: 7. This CDR3 spans 12 amino acids. CDR1 DFQATT and CDR2 SNEGSKA come from the germline V gene (reference sequence).

This chain's CDR3 is CASSLSAPYSNQPQHF. In DNA form, the CDR3 reads TGTGCCAGCAGTTTATCGGCACCTTATAGCAATCAGCCCCAGCATTTT. V gene TRBV27 combines with J gene TRBJ1-5; D remains unclear. CDR1 is MNHEY, CDR2 SMNVEV, per germline (reference sequence). The V and J ends lost 0 bases and 0 bases respectively, with 9 bases between them. This CDR3 contains 16 residues.

The V call is TRBV15, the J call TRBJ2-1; no reliable D call. From germline, CDR1 is LNHNV and CDR2 YYDKDF (reference sequence). Trimming stripped 4 bases from V and 5 bases from J, with 3 bases between. This CDR3 is 11 amino acids long. CDR3 sequence: CATSTHNEQFF. CDR3 sequence (DNA): TGTGCCACCAGCACCCACAATGAGCAGTTCTTC.

V gene TRBV11-1 combines with J gene TRBJ2-5; 7 nucleotides line up with TRBD2. Germline loops: CDR1 SGHAT, CDR2 FQDESV (reference sequence). The CDR3 totals 15 residues. The junction had 8 bases not matched to a gene; V was cut back by 5 bases and J by 2 bases. The CDR3 sequence is CASSQRGYRQETQYF. CDR3 nucleotides: TGTGCCAGCAGCCAGCGGGGATATCGTCAAGAGACCCAGTACTTC.

The chain carries TRBV12-3 or TRBV12-4 and TRBJ2-5; TRBD2 matches 7 bases. The CDR3 length is 19 residues. V lost 5 bases and J lost 4; bases outside the gene matches: 22. CDR3 sequence: CASSGPGWNINSGGETQYF. In nucleotides, the CDR3 is TGTGCCAGCAGTGGGCCGGGGTGGAACATTAATTCGGGAGGAGAGACCCAGTACTTC.

The genes are TRBV20-1 and TRBJ1-1, with no clear D. CDR3 size: 12 residues. The germline V gene has CDR1 DFQATT and CDR2 SNEGSKA (reference sequence). The CDR3 region has the DNA TGCAGCGTCCCCTCCATGAACACTGAAGCTTTCTTT. It translates to CSVPSMNTEAFF.

The chain links TRBV20-1 to TRBJ2-1, with D uncertain. CDR3 size: 10 residues. Germline CDR1 is DFQATT and CDR2 is SNEGSKA (reference sequence). With 3 bases removed from V and 5 bases from J, the gap between germline ends came to 2 bases. CDR3 nucleotides: TGCAGTGCTAGTCACAATGAGCAGTTCTTC. As protein: CSASHNEQFF.

The chain recombines TRBV15 with TRBJ1-1; no clear D gene. Germline loops: CDR1 LNHNV, CDR2 YYDKDF (reference sequence). Trimming removed 0 bases at V and 3 bases at J, with 8 bases between. The CDR3 spans 14 residues. CDR3 sequence (DNA): TGTGCCACCAGCAGAGAAGGGTCGGACACTGAAGCTTTCTTT. It encodes CATSREGSDTEAFF.